The clone carrying this T cell receptor beta chain was counted at least ten times. Its specificity is unknown. Library preparation tagged each individual cDNA molecule with a unique molecular identifier. TCRdb re-derived calls from the 5' RACE reads in MiXCR, one entry per CDR3 protein. Among more than 140,000 distinct CDR3 sequences listed, roughly 4% were seen once. This specimen belongs to a study of human T cells and chemical hapten exposure. General observations from the study: Sensitizing with DPC caused no change in TCRs above 1 in 1000 frequency.

The V and J ends lost 2 bases and 0 bases respectively, with 11 bases between them. The germline CDR1 and CDR2 sequences are SGHNT and YYREEE (reference sequence). The CDR3 loop spans 15 amino acids. The study extracted total RNA from unfractionated whole blood. The source is a female donor in good health. The chain links TRBV5-4 to TRBJ1-2; the D gene is possibly TRBD1 (5 bases). CDR3 nucleotides: TGTGCCAGCAGCTTTCGTGCGGGACCTAACTATGGCTACACCTTC. Residues: CASSFRAGPNYGYTF.